This T cell receptor beta chain stems from a study of CD8 T cells in ankylosing spondylitis. Study-wide results and caveats: Disease-linked clones reportedly showed significant enrichment in matched ankylosing spondylitis synovial fluid. Ankylosing spondylitis blood seemed to carry a telltale TCR beta motif made of under ten highly homologous variants. A CD8+ phenotype characterized the disease-linked clones, which were relatively rare in peripheral blood.

Trimming took 2 bases from V and 2 from J; bases not matched to a gene: 8. The CDR3 is made up of 18 amino acids. Germline CDR1 SGHAT, CDR2 FQNNGV. Comments on this clonotype: Antigen unknown.

Each CDR3 protein is one row after TCRdb ran MiXCR on the 5' RACE reads. The sample shows about 420,000 distinct CDR3 sequences, around 24% of them seen only once. The origin of this receptor is a male donor with ankylosing spondylitis. V is TRBV11-2 and J is TRBJ2-1, with 11 bases that match TRBD2. Sequencing was done on a sample of blood, either unsorted or a sorted T cell fraction (not recorded which). Here the CDR3 reads CASSLSPSGRRAYNEQFF. Written as DNA, the CDR3 is TGTGCCAGCAGCTTATCCCCTAGCGGGAGGAGGGCCTACAATGAGCAGTTCTTC.